This T cell receptor beta chain was recorded in a study of T cell responses to AZD1222 COVID-19 vaccine (dated by TCRdb to the early 2020s). Regarding the complete study: TCR sequencing was performed for fewer than 250 trial participants, of whom roughly 200 were given two doses of AZD1222 and 26 were given two doses of MenACWY control vaccine. Trial participants were enrolled into age subgroups of 18-55, 56-69 and 70-plus years, which contained about 160, 30 and 59 TCR-sequenced participants, respectively.

The CDR3 regions of human TCRbeta chains were analyzed by immunosequencing. The paper's processing steps were these. TCRs in the repertoires were compared against a reference library of SARS-CoV-2-specific TCRs that had been generated with the MIRA antigen-specificity platform. Breadth was defined as the fraction of unique TCRs that were SARS-CoV-2-associated, and depth was defined as the fraction of total T cells that were SARS-CoV-2-associated. Using the MIRA data, each spike-specific TCR was assigned both to the spike region to which the TCR was reactive and to a CD4 or CD8 class. Log10-transformed breadth and depth values were compared by one-way ANOVA with Sidak's multiple comparisons tests. Imported from immuneACCESS, the table was reduced by TCRdb to in-frame sequences with V and J called. These copies leave out some clones; in studies compared against another copy, an unresolved V gene accounts for under half, and the cause of the remainder is not known. The D gene and trimming were derived from the DNA, and the V and J assignments and clone size from that table. The sample table records 180,000 or so clones; over 80% of these occur just once. Under 1.1% of the sample lies in the top ten.

General findings and caveats noted by the study authors: Reportedly, close to half of the unique spike-specific TCRs recognized epitopes lying outside the regions that are mutated in the B.1.351 and B.1.1.7 variants. Participants were mostly white British and included more females than males, and it was suggested by the authors that clonal diversity may have been underestimated. Only 5 to 7 AZD1222 recipients were SARS-CoV-2 seropositive at baseline, limiting conclusions about previously exposed vaccinees. A significant rise in spike-specific TCR breadth and depth was observed after two AZD1222 doses relative to day 0 and relative to MenACWY recipients. CD4 TCRs associated with the vaccine covered the entire spike protein, and the dominant responses were in regions 160-218 and 743-854. In the small 56-69-year group, the increase in depth fell short of significance, most likely because of low power. No day 14 peak-response samples were available, so repertoires were characterized only after the peak T cell response.

This clone showed up just once. Its antigen has not been determined. No much larger clonotype is one base removed from it; base qualities were not supplied. The V and J ends are trimmed by 3 bases and 0 bases, leaving 11 bases between them. The germline V gene encodes CDR1 LGHDT and CDR2 YNNKEL (reference sequence). Spanning cysteine to phenylalanine, the CDR3 consists of 15 amino acids. Just CDR3 DNA is preserved here, 45 bases in frame from base 1. The sample's time point, from its label and the paper: about 28 days (+/-7) after the second vaccine dose. This specimen's treatment or condition label, interpreted: meningococcal conjugate vaccine given as trial control. Samples from vaccinated people were obtained from the UK trials COV001 and COV002, which included a single-blind randomized controlled phase 2/3 trial of AZD1222 (ChAdOx1 nCoV-19) in healthy adults. Trial participant PBMC samples were collected at day 0 and day 28 after the second dose for TCRbeta chain sequencing.

The V and J segments used are TRBV3-1 (or the pseudogene TRBV3-2) and TRBJ2-5; the D gene is possibly TRBD1, with 6 bases matching. This receptor was taken from an adult who received the MenACWY meningococcal vaccine as a control. The sample was peripheral blood, taken 28 days after the second dose of the MenACWY control vaccine. The nucleotides read TGTGCCAGCAGCCATGGGGGCGTAAACCAAGAGACCCAGTACTTC. Its protein reads: CASSHGGVNQETQYF.